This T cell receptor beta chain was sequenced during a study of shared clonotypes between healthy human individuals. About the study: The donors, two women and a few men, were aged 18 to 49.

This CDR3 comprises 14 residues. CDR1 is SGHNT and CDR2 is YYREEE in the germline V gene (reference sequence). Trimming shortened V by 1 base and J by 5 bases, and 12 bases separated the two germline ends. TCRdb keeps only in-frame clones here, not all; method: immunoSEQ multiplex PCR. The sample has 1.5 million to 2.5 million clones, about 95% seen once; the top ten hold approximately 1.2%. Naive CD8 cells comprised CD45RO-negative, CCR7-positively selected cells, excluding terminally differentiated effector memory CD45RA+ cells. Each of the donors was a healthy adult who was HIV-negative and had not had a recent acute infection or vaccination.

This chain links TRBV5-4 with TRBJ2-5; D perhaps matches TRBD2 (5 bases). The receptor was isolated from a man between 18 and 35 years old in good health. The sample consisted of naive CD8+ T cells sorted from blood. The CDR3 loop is CASSLKASGETQYF. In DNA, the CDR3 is TGTGCCAGCAGCTTGAAGGCCAGCGGCGAGACCCAGTACTTC.